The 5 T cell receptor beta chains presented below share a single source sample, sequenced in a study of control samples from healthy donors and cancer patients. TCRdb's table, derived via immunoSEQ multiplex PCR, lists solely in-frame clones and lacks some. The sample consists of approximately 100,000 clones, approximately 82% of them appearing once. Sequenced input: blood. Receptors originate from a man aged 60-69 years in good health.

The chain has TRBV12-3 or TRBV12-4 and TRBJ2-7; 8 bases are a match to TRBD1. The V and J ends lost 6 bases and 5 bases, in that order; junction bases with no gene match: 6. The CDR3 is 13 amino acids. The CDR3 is CASSRDRIDEQYF. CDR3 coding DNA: TGTGCCAGCAGCAGGGACAGGATCGACGAGCAGTACTTC.

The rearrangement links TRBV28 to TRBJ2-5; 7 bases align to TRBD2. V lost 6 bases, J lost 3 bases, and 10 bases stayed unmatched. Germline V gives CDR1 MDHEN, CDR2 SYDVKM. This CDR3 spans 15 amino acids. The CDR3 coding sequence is TGTGCCAGCAGCCCCAGCGGGAAGATCGAAGAGACCCAGTACTTC. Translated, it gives CASSPSGKIEETQYF.

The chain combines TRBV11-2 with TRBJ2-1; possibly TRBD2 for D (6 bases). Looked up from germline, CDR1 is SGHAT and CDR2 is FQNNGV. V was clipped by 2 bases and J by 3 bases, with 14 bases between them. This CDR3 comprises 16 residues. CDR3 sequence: CASSLKGREIYNEQFF. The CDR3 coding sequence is TGTGCCAGCAGCTTAAAAGGGCGGGAAATCTACAATGAGCAGTTCTTC.

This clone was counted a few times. The CDR3 protein is CASRLSTPGNTIYF. The CDR3 nucleotides read TGCGCCAGCAGGCTATCTACCCCTGGAAACACCATATATTTT. J is TRBJ1-3 and V is TRBV5-1; no definite D call. This CDR3 is built from 14 residues. Germline CDR1 is SGHRS and CDR2 is YFSETQ. V dropped 5 bases and J dropped 2 bases, with 11 bases sitting between them. Together with reference TRBV5-1 and TRBJ1-3, the CDR3 gives the full variable domain: KAGVTQTPRYLIKTRGQQVTLSCSPISGHRSVSWYQQTPGQGLQFLFEYFSETQRNKGNFPGRFSGRQFSNSRSEMNVSTLELGDSALYLCASRLSTPGNTIYFGEGSWLTVV.

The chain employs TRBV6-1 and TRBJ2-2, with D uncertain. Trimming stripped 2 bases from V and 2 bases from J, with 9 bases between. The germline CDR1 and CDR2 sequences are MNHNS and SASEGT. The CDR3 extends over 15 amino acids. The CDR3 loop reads CASSEKARNTGELFF. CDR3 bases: TGTGCCAGCAGTGAAAAGGCCCGTAACACCGGGGAGCTGTTTTTT.